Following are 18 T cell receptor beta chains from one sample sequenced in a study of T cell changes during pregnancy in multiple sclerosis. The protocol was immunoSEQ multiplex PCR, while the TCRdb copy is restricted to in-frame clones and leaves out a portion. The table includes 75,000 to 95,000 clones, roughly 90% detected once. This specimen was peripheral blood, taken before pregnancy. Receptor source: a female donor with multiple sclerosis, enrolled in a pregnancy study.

CDR3 bases: TGTGCCAGCAGCTTTAAACTAGCGGGGGGCGTAGAGACCCAGTACTTC. Its translation is CASSFKLAGGVETQYF. The gene calls are TRBV7-7 and TRBJ2-5; 12 bases match TRBD2. Germline CDR1 SSHAT, CDR2 FNYEAQ (reference sequence). The CDR3 is made up of 16 amino acids. J lost 4 bases, V lost 3 bases, and 6 bases had no gene match.

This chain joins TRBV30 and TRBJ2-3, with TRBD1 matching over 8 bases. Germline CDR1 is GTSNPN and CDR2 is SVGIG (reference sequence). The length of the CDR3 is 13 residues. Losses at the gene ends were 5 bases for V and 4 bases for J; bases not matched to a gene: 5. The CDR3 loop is CAWGQGAPDTQYF. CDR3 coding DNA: TGTGCCTGGGGACAGGGCGCGCCAGATACGCAGTATTTT.

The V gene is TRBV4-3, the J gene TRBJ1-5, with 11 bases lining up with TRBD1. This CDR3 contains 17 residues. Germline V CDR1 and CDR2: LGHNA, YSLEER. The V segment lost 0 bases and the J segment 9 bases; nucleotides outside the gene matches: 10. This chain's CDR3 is CASSQEVGQGAPRPQHF. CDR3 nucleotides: TGCGCCAGCAGCCAAGAGGTTGGACAGGGGGCCCCGCGGCCCCAGCATTTT.

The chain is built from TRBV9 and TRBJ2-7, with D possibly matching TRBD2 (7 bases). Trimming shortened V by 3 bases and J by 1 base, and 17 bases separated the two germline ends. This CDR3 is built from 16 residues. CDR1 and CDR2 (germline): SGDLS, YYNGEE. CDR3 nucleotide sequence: TGTGCCAGCAGCGCACGGGGGGCAGGTTCTTCCTACGAGCAGTACTTC. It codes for CASSARGAGSSYEQYF.

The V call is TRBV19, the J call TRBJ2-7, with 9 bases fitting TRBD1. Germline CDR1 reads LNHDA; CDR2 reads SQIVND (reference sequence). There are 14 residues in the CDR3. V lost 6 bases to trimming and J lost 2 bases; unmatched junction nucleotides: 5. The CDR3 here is CASRPGQGTYEQYF. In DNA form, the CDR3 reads TGTGCCAGTAGACCGGGACAGGGAACCTACGAGCAGTACTTC.

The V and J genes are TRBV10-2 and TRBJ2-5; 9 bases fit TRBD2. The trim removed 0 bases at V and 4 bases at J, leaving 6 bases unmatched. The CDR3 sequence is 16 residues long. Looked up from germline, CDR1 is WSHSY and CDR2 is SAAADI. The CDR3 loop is CASSESLAGERETQYF. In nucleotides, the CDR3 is TGCGCCAGCAGTGAGTCGTTAGCGGGAGAAAGAGAGACCCAGTACTTC.

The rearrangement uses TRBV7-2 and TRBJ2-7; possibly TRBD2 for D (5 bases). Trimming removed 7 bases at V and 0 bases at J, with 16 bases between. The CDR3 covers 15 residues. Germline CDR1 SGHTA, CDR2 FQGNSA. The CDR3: CASNPLGSSSYEQYF. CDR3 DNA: TGTGCCAGCAACCCCTTAGGGAGTAGCTCCTACGAGCAGTACTTC.

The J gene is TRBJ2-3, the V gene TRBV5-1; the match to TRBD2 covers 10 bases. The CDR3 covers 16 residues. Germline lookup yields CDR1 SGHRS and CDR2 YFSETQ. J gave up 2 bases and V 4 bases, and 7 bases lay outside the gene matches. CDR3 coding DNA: TGCGCCAGCAGCAACCGGACTAGCGGAAACACAGATACGCAGTATTTT. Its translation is CASSNRTSGNTDTQYF.

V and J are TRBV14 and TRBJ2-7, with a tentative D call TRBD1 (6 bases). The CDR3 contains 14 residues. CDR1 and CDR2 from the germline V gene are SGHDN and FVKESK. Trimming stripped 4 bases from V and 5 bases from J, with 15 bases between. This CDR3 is CASSREAGADEQYF. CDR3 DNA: TGTGCCAGCAGCCGTGAGGCAGGGGCCGACGAGCAGTACTTC.

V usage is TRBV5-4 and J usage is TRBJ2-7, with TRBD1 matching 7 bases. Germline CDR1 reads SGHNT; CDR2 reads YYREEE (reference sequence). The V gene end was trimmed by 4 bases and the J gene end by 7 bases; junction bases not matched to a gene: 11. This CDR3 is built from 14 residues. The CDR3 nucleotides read TGTGCCAGCAGCCACCGGACAGGACCGGGGGAGCAGTACTTC. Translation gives CASSHRTGPGEQYF.

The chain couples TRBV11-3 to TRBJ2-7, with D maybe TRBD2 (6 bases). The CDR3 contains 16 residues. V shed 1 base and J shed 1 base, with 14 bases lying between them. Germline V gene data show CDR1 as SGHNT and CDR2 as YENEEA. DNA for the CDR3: TGTGCCAGCAGCTTAGGGCCGGGACTTGCATCCTACGAGCAGTACTTC. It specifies CASSLGPGLASYEQYF.

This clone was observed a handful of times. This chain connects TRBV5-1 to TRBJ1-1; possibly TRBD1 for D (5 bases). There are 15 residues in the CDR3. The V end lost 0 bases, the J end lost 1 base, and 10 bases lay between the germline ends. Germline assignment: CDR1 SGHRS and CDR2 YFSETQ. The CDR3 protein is CASSLVAGSNTEAFF. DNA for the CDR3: TGCGCCAGCAGCTTGGTAGCAGGGTCGAACACTGAAGCTTTCTTT.

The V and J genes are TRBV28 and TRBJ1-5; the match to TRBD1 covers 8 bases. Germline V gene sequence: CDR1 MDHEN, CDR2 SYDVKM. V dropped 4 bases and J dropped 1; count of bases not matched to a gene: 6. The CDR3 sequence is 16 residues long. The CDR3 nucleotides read TGTGCCAGCAGTTGGGACAGGCCGTTGAGCAATCAGCCCCAGCATTTT. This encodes CASSWDRPLSNQPQHF.

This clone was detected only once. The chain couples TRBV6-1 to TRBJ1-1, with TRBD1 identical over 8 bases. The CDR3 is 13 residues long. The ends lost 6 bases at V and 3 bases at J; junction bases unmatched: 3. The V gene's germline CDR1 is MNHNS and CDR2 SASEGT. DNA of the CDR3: TGTGCCAGCAGCGTGGACAGGGACACTGAAGCTTTCTTT. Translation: CASSVDRDTEAFF.

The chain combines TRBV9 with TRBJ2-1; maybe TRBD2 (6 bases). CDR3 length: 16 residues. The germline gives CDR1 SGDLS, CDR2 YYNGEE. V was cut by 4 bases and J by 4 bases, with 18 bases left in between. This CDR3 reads CASSLEGVAEYNEQFF. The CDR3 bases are TGTGCCAGCAGCTTAGAAGGGGTAGCGGAGTACAATGAGCAGTTCTTC.

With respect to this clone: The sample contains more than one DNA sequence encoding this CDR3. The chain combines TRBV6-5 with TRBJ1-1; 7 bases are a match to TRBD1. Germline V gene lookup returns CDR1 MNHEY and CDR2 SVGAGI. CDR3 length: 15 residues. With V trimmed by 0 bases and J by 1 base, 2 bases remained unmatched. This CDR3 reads CASSYSRTGNTEAFF. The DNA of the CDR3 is TGTGCCAGCAGTTACTCGCGGACAGGGAACACTGAAGCTTTCTTT.

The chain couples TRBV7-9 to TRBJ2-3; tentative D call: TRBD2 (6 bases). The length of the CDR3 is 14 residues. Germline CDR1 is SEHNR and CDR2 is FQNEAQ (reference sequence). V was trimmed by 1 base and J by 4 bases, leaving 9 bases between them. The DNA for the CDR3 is TGTGCCAGCAGCTTAGGGCGGGGAGCAGATACGCAGTATTTT. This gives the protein CASSLGRGADTQYF. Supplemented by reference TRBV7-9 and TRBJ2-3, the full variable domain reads DTGVSQNPRHKITKRGQNVTFRCDPISEHNRLYWYRQTLGQGPEFLTYFQNEAQLEKSRLLSDRFSAERPKGSFSTLEIQRTEQGDSAMYLCASSLGRGADTQYFGPGTRLTVL.

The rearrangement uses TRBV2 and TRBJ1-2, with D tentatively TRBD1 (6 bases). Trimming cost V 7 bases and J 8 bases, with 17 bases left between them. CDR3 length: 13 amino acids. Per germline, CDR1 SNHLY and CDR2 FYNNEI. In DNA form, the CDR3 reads TGTGCCAGCAACGTCGACAGGATTAGGGGCTACACCTTC. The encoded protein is CASNVDRIRGYTF.